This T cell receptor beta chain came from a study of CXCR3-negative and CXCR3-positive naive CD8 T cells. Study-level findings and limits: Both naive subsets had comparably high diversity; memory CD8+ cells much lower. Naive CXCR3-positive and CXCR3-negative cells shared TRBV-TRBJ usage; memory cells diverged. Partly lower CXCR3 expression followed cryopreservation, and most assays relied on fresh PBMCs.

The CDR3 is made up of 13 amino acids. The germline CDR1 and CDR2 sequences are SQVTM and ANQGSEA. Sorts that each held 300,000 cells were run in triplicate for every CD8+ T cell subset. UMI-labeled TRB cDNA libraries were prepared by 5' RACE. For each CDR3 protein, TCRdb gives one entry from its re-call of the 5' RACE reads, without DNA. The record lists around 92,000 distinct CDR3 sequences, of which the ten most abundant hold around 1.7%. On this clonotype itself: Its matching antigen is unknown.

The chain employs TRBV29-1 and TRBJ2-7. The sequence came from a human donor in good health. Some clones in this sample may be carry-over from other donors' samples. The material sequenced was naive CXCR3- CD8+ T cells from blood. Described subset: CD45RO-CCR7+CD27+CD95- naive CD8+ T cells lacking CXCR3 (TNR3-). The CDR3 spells CSVEDPADYEQYF.